This is a list of T cell receptor beta chains from one sample in a study of blood T cell repertoires in COVID-19. Sequencing used immunoSEQ multiplex PCR; TCRdb keeps in-frame clones, though not all of them. The table has under 400,000 clones, roughly 90% seen once. Sequenced material: peripheral blood. The receptors here all came from a man aged 18 to 29 with active or convalescent COVID-19. The CDR3 runs from the conserved cysteine through the conserved F or W. D genes are given only for firm matches. Where a row states a size, it is once, few, many or the class of an expanded clone; other rows omit it.

j_call	cdr3_length	clone_size	d_call	v_call	cdr3_aa	cdr3_nt
TRBJ1-4	16	NA	NA	TRBV27	CASSNVGKTVDEKLFF	TGTGCCAGCAGTAATGTGGGCAAGACAGTAGATGAAAAACTGTTTTTT
TRBJ2-3	16	NA	NA	TRBV5-1	CASSYLTSSGTDTQYF	TGCGCCAGCAGCTATCTCACTAGTAGCGGAACAGATACGCAGTATTTT
TRBJ2-6	16	NA	NA	TRBV7-3	CASSLRGGSGANVLTF	TGTGCCAGCAGCCTCCGTGGAGGCTCTGGGGCCAACGTCCTGACTTTC
TRBJ2-2	14	NA	NA	TRBV5-5	CASSPPGSTGELFF	TGTGCCAGCAGTCCGCCAGGTAGCACCGGGGAGCTGTTTTTT
TRBJ1-5	17	NA	TRBD1	TRBV11-2	CASSLNTGQGINQPQHF	TGTGCCAGCAGCTTAAATACGGGACAGGGAATTAATCAGCCCCAGCATTTT
TRBJ1-3	18	NA	TRBD1	TRBV28	CASSSSNPGQPSGNTIYF	TGTGCCAGCAGTTCCTCAAACCCGGGACAGCCCTCTGGAAACACCATATATTTT
TRBJ1-4	14	NA	NA	TRBV2	CASSPGQGGEKLFF	TGTGCCAGCAGCCCGGGCCAGGGAGGTGAAAAACTGTTTTTT
TRBJ2-5	15	NA	TRBD2	TRBV9	CASSTSGGLSETQYF	TGTGCCAGCAGCACTAGCGGGGGCCTGTCAGAGACCCAGTACTTC
TRBJ2-5	15	NA	TRBD2	TRBV6-2/TRBV6-3	CASSRTSVNQETQYF	TGTGCCAGCAGTCGGACTAGCGTGAACCAAGAGACCCAGTACTTC
TRBJ2-3	14	NA	TRBD1	TRBV7-3	CASSRTGLTDTQYF	TGTGCCAGCAGTAGGACAGGGTTGACAGATACGCAGTATTTT
TRBJ2-7	13	NA	TRBD1	TRBV28	CASSLGTGYEQYF	TGTGCCAGCAGTCTAGGGACAGGCTACGAGCAGTACTTC
TRBJ1-5	16	NA	NA	TRBV4-2	CASSQDVVLPNQPQHF	TGTGCCAGCAGCCAAGACGTAGTTCTACCCAATCAGCCCCAGCATTTT
TRBJ1-2	12	NA	NA	TRBV12-3/TRBV12-4	CASSFSSDGYTF	TGTGCCAGCAGTTTTTCGTCGGATGGCTACACCTTC
TRBJ2-1	14	NA	NA	TRBV14	CASSQQLKLNEQFF	TGTGCCAGCAGCCAGCAACTCAAACTCAATGAGCAGTTCTTC
TRBJ2-3	14	NA	NA	TRBV7-9	CASSPPRAVGTQYF	TGTGCCAGCAGCCCCCCGCGGGCAGTGGGTACGCAGTATTTT
TRBJ2-2	19	NA	NA	TRBV21-1	CASSKGGCPRESCGGELFF	TGTGCCAGCAGCAAAGGAGGGTGTCCGAGGGAGTCGTGCGGCGGGGAGCTGTTTTTT
TRBJ2-7	13	once	TRBD2	TRBV6-2/TRBV6-3	CASSGLAGGPRYF	TGTGCCAGCAGTGGACTAGCGGGAGGGCCTCGGTACTTC
TRBJ1-2	15	once	NA	TRBV4-2	CASSPTDPTVHGYTF	TGTGCCAGCAGCCCCACAGACCCTACAGTGCATGGCTACACCTTC
TRBJ1-1	15	NA	TRBD1	TRBV9	CASSTRTGAYTEAFF	TGTGCCAGCAGCACAAGGACAGGGGCCTACACTGAAGCTTTCTTT
TRBJ2-4	15	once	TRBD1	TRBV19	CASSIQGVAKNIQYF	TGTGCCAGTAGTATTCAGGGGGTAGCCAAAAACATTCAGTACTTC
TRBJ2-3	14	NA	NA	TRBV18	CASSRGLTTDTQYF	TGTGCCAGCTCACGCGGACTAACCACAGATACGCAGTATTTT
TRBJ1-2	16	NA	NA	TRBV6-5	CASSYGGGGSNYGYTF	TGTGCCAGCAGTTACGGGGGCGGGGGGAGCAACTATGGCTACACCTTC
TRBJ2-6	16	NA	NA	TRBV30	CAWISPWGRGANVLTF	TGTGCCTGGATCTCGCCGTGGGGGCGTGGGGCCAACGTCCTGACTTTC
TRBJ2-7	14	NA	NA	TRBV6-5	CASVEGGVIQEQYF	TGTGCCAGCGTCGAAGGGGGTGTGATACAAGAGCAGTACTTC
TRBJ2-7	17	NA	TRBD1	TRBV7-2	CASSLSLGQGNSYEQYF	TGTGCCAGCAGCTTATCTCTTGGACAGGGAAATAGCTACGAGCAGTACTTC
TRBJ2-2	13	NA	NA	TRBV7-2	CASRSTGIGELFF	TGTGCCAGCAGATCCACAGGGATCGGGGAGCTGTTTTTT
TRBJ1-4	20	NA	TRBD1	TRBV4-3	CASSLEIGPGQPATNEKLFF	TGCGCCAGCAGCCTCGAAATAGGCCCGGGACAGCCTGCAACTAATGAAAAACTGTTTTTT
TRBJ1-4	15	NA	TRBD1	TRBV19	CASSTGTATNEKLFF	TGTGCCAGTAGTACTGGGACAGCAACTAATGAAAAACTGTTTTTT
TRBJ1-4	14	NA	TRBD1	TRBV18	CASSLGQGGEKLFF	TGTGCCAGCTCACTAGGACAGGGTGGTGAAAAACTGTTTTTT
TRBJ2-7	16	NA	TRBD1	TRBV6-6	CASSSSRDRGSSEQYF	TGTGCCAGCAGTAGTAGCCGGGACAGGGGTTCCAGCGAGCAGTACTTC
TRBJ1-1	14	NA	TRBD1	TRBV11-2	CASSWGQGNTEAFF	TGTGCCAGCAGCTGGGGACAGGGTAACACTGAAGCTTTCTTT
TRBJ2-5	16	NA	TRBD2	TRBV27	CASSPGLAGNGETQYF	TGTGCCAGCAGTCCGGGACTAGCGGGGAACGGAGAGACCCAGTACTTC
TRBJ1-4	16	NA	TRBD1	TRBV6-1	CASSEPQGASSEKLFF	TGTGCCAGCAGTGAACCACAGGGGGCGAGTAGTGAAAAACTGTTTTTT
TRBJ2-5	12	NA	NA	TRBV25-1	CASSEYPETQYF	TGTGCCAGCAGTGAATATCCGGAGACCCAGTACTTC
TRBJ2-1	16	NA	TRBD2	TRBV24-1	CATSLPSGRELNEQFF	TGTGCCACCAGTTTGCCTAGCGGGAGGGAACTCAATGAGCAGTTCTTC
TRBJ2-5	13	NA	NA	TRBV7-3	CASSLSRSGDQYF	TGTGCCAGCAGCTTGAGTCGATCCGGGGACCAGTACTTC
TRBJ2-5	15	NA	NA	TRBV7-3	CASSLSGGGFETQYF	TGTGCCAGCAGCTTATCTGGGGGAGGATTCGAGACCCAGTACTTC
TRBJ2-1	16	NA	TRBD1	TRBV5-4	CASSPSWARQGNEQFF	TGTGCCAGCAGCCCATCGTGGGCTAGACAGGGTAATGAGCAGTTCTTC
TRBJ2-5	15	NA	TRBD2	TRBV9	CASSVDTSGKETQYF	TGTGCCAGCAGCGTAGATACTAGCGGGAAAGAGACCCAGTACTTC
TRBJ2-7	16	NA	TRBD1	TRBV19	CASSSVRGQGWREQYF	TGTGCCAGTAGCTCCGTTCGGGGACAGGGTTGGAGAGAGCAGTACTTC
TRBJ2-2	13	NA	NA	TRBV7-2	CASSLDRTGELFF	TGTGCCAGCAGCTTAGACAGGACCGGGGAGCTGTTTTTT
TRBJ2-2	17	NA	TRBD2	TRBV9	CASSLPGVRETAGELFF	TGTGCCAGCAGCCTTCCGGGTGTGCGGGAGACGGCCGGGGAGCTGTTTTTT
TRBJ1-6	17	NA	NA	TRBV6-1	CASSEPAGPSYNSPLHF	TGTGCCAGCAGTGAACCCGCAGGGCCGTCCTATAATTCACCCCTCCACTTT